The source of this TCR beta chain is a study of blood T cell repertoires in COVID-19. Overall study: There were acute and convalescent COVID-19 samples, and they came from the United States, Italy and Spain. From T cells, B-cell-depleted T cells, or PBMCs came the material, which was cDNA or gDNA.

The CDR3 is made up of 16 amino acids. The authors' processing: Amplification from reference gene primers served as the basis for estimated nucleated cell counts. The data were produced by immunoSEQ multiplex PCR, yet TCRdb's version contains in-frame clones alone and is incomplete. V and J calls and clone size are those listed in that table; D and trimming were worked out from the DNA. The table includes 100,000 or so clones, 65% to 80% detected once. The clonotype was recovered from a man aged 70 or older with active or convalescent COVID-19. Sequencing was carried out using peripheral blood. The chain couples TRBV21-1 to TRBJ1-1; the table's D call TRBD1 went unverified against the DNA. TRBV21-1 is an annotated pseudogene. CDR3 bases: TGTGCCAGCAGCCCCCGACAGGGATCCCCGAACACTGAAGCTTTCTTT. This encodes CASSPRQGSPNTEAFF.